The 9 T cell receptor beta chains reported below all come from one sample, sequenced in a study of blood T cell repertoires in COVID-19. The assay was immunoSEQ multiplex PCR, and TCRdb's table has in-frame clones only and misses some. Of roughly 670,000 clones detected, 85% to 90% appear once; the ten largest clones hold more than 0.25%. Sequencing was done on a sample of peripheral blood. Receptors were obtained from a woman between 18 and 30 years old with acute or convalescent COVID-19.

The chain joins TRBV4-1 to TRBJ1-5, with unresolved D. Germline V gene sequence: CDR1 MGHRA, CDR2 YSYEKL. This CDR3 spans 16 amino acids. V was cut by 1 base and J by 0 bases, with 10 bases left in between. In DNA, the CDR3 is TGCGCCAGCAGCCAAGGGTGGGCGTTTAGCAATCAGCCCCAGCATTTT. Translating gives CASSQGWAFSNQPQHF.

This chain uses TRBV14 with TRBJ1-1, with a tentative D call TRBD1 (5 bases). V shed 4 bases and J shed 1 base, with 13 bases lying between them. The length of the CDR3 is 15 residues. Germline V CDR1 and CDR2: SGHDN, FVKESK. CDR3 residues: CASSLTAWENTEAFF. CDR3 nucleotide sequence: TGTGCCAGCAGCCTGACAGCCTGGGAGAACACTGAAGCTTTCTTT.

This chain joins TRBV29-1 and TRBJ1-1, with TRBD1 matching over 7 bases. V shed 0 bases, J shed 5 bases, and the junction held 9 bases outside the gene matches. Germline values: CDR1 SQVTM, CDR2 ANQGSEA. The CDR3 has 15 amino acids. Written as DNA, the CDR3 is TGCAGCGTTGAAGATCAAGGGGGCGGAGGGACTGAAGCTTTCTTT. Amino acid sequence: CSVEDQGGGGTEAFF.

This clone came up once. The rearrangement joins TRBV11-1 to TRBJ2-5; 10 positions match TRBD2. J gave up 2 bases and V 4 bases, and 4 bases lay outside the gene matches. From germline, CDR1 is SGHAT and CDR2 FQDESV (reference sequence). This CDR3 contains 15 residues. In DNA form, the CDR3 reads TGTGCCAGCAGCTCCCTGGGACTAGCGCAAGAGACCCAGTACTTC. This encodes CASSSLGLAQETQYF.

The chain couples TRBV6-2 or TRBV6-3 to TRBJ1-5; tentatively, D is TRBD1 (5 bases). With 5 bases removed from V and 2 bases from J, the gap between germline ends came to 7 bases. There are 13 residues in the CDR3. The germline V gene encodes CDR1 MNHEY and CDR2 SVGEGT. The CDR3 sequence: CASSRQRNQPQHF. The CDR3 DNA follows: TGTGCCAGCAGTCGACAGCGCAATCAGCCCCAGCATTTT.

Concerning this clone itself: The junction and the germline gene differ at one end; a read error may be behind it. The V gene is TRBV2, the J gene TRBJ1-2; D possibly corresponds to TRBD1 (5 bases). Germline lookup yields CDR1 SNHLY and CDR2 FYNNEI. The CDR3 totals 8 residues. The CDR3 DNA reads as TGTGCCAGCAGTGTGGGGCGGTTC. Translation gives CASSVGRF.

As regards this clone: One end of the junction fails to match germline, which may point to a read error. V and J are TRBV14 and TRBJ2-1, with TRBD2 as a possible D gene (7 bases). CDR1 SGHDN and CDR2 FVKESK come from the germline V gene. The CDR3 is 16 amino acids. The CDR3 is CASSLGRGGSFNEQFF. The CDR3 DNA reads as TGTGCCAGCAGCCTCGGAAGGGGGGGGTCCTTCAATGAGCAGTTCTTC. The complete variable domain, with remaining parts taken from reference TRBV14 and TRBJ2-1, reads EAGVTQFPSHSVIEKGQTVTLRCDPISGHDNLYWYRRVMGKEIKFLLHFVKESKQDESGMPNNRFLAERTGGTYSTLKVQPAELEDSGVYFCASSLGRGGSFNEQFFGPGTRLTVL.

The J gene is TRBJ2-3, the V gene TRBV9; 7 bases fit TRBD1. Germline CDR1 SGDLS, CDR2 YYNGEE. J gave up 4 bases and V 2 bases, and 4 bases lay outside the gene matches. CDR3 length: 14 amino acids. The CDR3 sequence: CASSVGQLADTQYF. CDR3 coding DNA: TGTGCCAGCAGCGTGGGACAGCTAGCAGATACGCAGTATTTT.

The CDR3 is CASSFIAGAGYEQYF. Here the CDR3 DNA reads TGTGCCAGCAGCTTTATTGCGGGGGCGGGCTACGAGCAGTACTTC. The V gene is TRBV5-5, the J gene TRBJ2-7; perhaps TRBD2 as D (7 bases). Trimming left V 2 bases short and J 3 bases short, with 15 bases between. This CDR3 spans 15 amino acids. Germline V lookup: CDR1 SGHKS, CDR2 YYEKEE (reference sequence).